The 9 T cell receptor beta chains below all came from one sample that was sequenced in a study of blood T cell repertoires in COVID-19. Libraries were prepared by immunoSEQ multiplex PCR; TCRdb keeps only in-frame clonotypes and omits some of them. The sample contains under 95,000 clones, 88% of which appear only once. Input material: peripheral blood. The origin of the receptors is a human donor in a cohort sampled during active COVID-19.

The gene calls are TRBV5-6 and TRBJ1-2; D might be TRBD1 (5 bases). Germline V CDR1 and CDR2: SGHDT, YYEEEE. The V end lost 3 bases, the J end lost 2 bases, and 8 bases lay between the germline ends. CDR3 length: 13 amino acids. CDR3 protein: CASSSGGNYGYTF. The CDR3 region has the DNA TGTGCCAGCAGCTCGGGGGGGAACTATGGCTACACCTTC.

The CDR3: CASSLLPYRGSAEAFF. The CDR3 DNA reads TGTGCCAGCAGCTTACTCCCCTACAGGGGTAGCGCTGAAGCTTTCTTT. The rearrangement uses TRBV13 and TRBJ1-1; 7 bases align to TRBD1. This CDR3 comprises 16 residues. V gave up 2 bases and J gave up 6 bases; unmatched junction bases: 12. The germline CDR1 and CDR2 sequences are PRHDT and FYEKMQ (reference sequence).

A single count supports this clone. CDR3 loop: CASSELQGHEQYF. DNA for the CDR3: TGTGCCAGCAGTGAGCTTCAGGGGCACGAGCAGTACTTC. The V gene is TRBV6-1, the J gene TRBJ2-7; the D gene is possibly TRBD1 (6 bases). Trimming took 3 bases from V and 5 from J, leaving 11 bases between them. Per germline, CDR1 MNHNS and CDR2 SASEGT. This CDR3 comprises 13 residues.

The rearrangement uses TRBV15 and TRBJ1-4; possible D gene TRBD1, 6 bases. CDR3 length: 15 residues. Per the germline V gene, CDR1 is LNHNV and CDR2 is YYDKDF (reference sequence). Trimming cost V 1 base and J 8 bases, with 14 bases left between them. The CDR3: CATSRAGPQGEKLFF. The CDR3 bases are TGTGCCACCAGCAGAGCGGGGCCGCAGGGGGAAAAACTGTTTTTT.

The chain links TRBV2 to TRBJ2-5; possible D gene TRBD1, 5 bases. The CDR3 consists of 13 residues. Trimming took 8 bases from V and 7 from J, leaving 17 bases between them. Per germline, CDR1 SNHLY and CDR2 FYNNEI. CDR3 sequence: CASGALLEGTQYF. DNA of the CDR3: TGTGCCAGCGGGGCTCTCCTGGAAGGGACCCAGTACTTC. The full variable domain, in which reference TRBV2 and TRBJ2-5 provide the parts outside the CDR3, is EPEVTQTPSHQVTQMGQEVILRCVPISNHLYFYWYRQILGQKVEFLVSFYNNEISEKSEIFDDQFSVERPDGSNFTLKIRSTKLEDSAMYFCASGALLEGTQYFGPGTRLLVL.

The chain has TRBV9 and TRBJ1-4; D may be TRBD1 (5 bases). This CDR3 has 18 amino acids. Trimming shortened V by 0 bases and J by 4 bases, and 19 bases separated the two germline ends. Per germline, CDR1 SGDLS and CDR2 YYNGEE. The CDR3 nucleotides read TGTGCCAGCAGCGTAGGATCTTTTGGGGGGGAAGTTAATGAAAAACTGTTTTTT. It is translated as CASSVGSFGGEVNEKLFF.

DNA of the CDR3: TGTGCCAGCTCACCCGGACAGGCAGAGCCGCATTTT. The encoded protein is CASSPGQAEPHF. V and J are TRBV18 and TRBJ1-5, with 7 bases matching TRBD1. The trim removed 3 bases at V and 15 bases at J, leaving 8 bases unmatched. Germline loops: CDR1 KGHSH, CDR2 LQKENI. CDR3 length: 12 amino acids.

The chain is built from TRBV2 and TRBJ2-1; no clear D. Trimming shortened V by 6 bases and J by 3 bases, and 12 bases separated the two germline ends. From germline, CDR1 is SNHLY and CDR2 FYNNEI. This CDR3 contains 14 residues. The CDR3 DNA reads TGTGCCAGCAGAAGAAGGAGCGACTACAATGAGCAGTTCTTC. Translation gives CASRRRSDYNEQFF.

J is TRBJ2-2 and V is TRBV24-1; TRBD2 matches 13 bases. J gave up 6 bases and V 2 bases, and 11 bases lay outside the gene matches. The CDR3 has 19 amino acids. Germline-derived CDR1 and CDR2 are KGHDR and SFDVKD. The CDR3 here is CATSDSRTGLAGDAGELFF. As DNA, the CDR3 is TGTGCCACCAGTGATTCCAGGACCGGACTAGCGGGAGACGCCGGGGAGCTGTTTTTT.